This TCR beta chain was recovered during a study of blood T cell repertoires in COVID-19. Study as a whole: T cells, B-cell-depleted T cells, or PBMCs supplied cDNA or gDNA.

Germline V CDR1 and CDR2: MDHEN, SYDVKM. This CDR3 is built from 15 residues. V was trimmed by 1 base and J by 5 bases, leaving 12 bases between them. Produced via immunoSEQ multiplex PCR; TCRdb's table is partial and in-frame only. The top ten clones hold roughly 7.6% of a sample with 200,000 to 250,000 clones, about four fifths of them seen once. This receptor was identified in a woman between 45 and 60 years old with active or convalescent COVID-19. Source material: peripheral blood. V gene TRBV28 combines with J gene TRBJ1-5; unclear D gene. CDR3 residues: CASSLLMDSYQPQHF. The CDR3 bases are TGTGCCAGCAGTTTATTAATGGACTCGTATCAGCCCCAGCATTTT.